The entry below describes one T cell receptor beta chain. The repertoire was sequenced with immunoSEQ multiplex PCR; TCRdb's copy has only in-frame clones and lacks some. The table lists approximately 470,000 clones, 75% to 90% of them singletons. The data were obtained in a study of blood T cell repertoires in COVID-19. Donors of Cohort 3 who recovered were those that had two negative PCRs, clearance, or symptom resolution. The CDR3 is 18 amino acids. Germline CDR1 MGHRA, CDR2 YSYEKL. Trimming cost V 1 base and J 0 bases, with 18 bases left between them. The source of this sequence is a woman aged 18-29 years who had recovered from COVID-19. The J gene is TRBJ1-2, the V gene TRBV4-1; TRBD1 is a possible D gene (5 bases). Specimen: PBMCs or T cells enriched from blood (not recorded which). This CDR3 reads CASSQVGPNGGANYGYTF. The CDR3, as DNA: TGCGCCAGCAGCCAAGTGGGTCCTAACGGGGGAGCTAACTATGGCTACACCTTC.